This record concerns one TCR beta chain sequence. Its antigen is not known. The PCR made use of 60 Vbeta and 13 Jbeta primers. Profiled with immunoSEQ multiplex PCR; TCRdb holds only in-frame clones, not every one. The data contain about 150,000 clones, approximately 81% of them singletons. This record belongs to a study of cytomegalovirus exposure and HLA in healthy donors. Study conclusions and caveats: Later analysis indicated greater clonal expansion among HLA-associated TCR beta chains than among equally common other chains.

The CDR3 runs to 17 residues. V lost 7 bases, J lost 3 bases, and 9 bases stayed unmatched. Per the germline V gene, CDR1 is SGHNT and CDR2 is YYREEE (reference sequence). The chain combines TRBV5-4 with TRBJ2-3; 15 bases agree with TRBD2. Sequencing was carried out using PBMCs. This receptor was obtained from a woman between 18 and 29 years old in good health and CMV-seronegative. In DNA, the CDR3 is TGTGCCAGCGTTAGGACTAGCGGGGGGGGTAGGACAGATACGCAGTATTTT. It translates to CASVRTSGGGRTDTQYF.